The TCR beta chain described here comes from a study of PD-1 blockade in mismatch repair-deficient tumors. TCRs were sequenced from three patients responding to pembrolizumab. Clones were read by immunoSEQ multiplex PCR, and TCRdb kept only the in-frame ones, dropping some. Found here are 120,000 or so clones, approximately 90% of them singletons; the top ten hold roughly 13%. Study conclusions and caveats: After pembrolizumab, tumor-resident clones rose rapidly, then generally contracted before radiologic responses.

To note about this clone: The antigen remains undetermined.

The CDR3 contains 13 residues. V was cut by 4 bases and J by 4 bases, with 8 bases left in between. The V gene's germline CDR1 is LNHDA and CDR2 SQIVND (reference sequence). Here the sequenced sample was peripheral blood, taken 44 weeks after starting pembrolizumab. The chain links TRBV19 to TRBJ2-1; D is ambiguous. The sequence came from an adult with mismatch repair-deficient cancer. The CDR3, as DNA: TGTGCCAGTAGTAACAGAATATACAATGAGCAGTTCTTC. This codes for CASSNRIYNEQFF.